This T cell receptor beta chain came from a study of CD8 T cells in ankylosing spondylitis. CDR3 size: 11 residues. Looked up from germline, CDR1 is SGDLS and CDR2 is YYNGEE. Trimming removed 4 bases from V and 6 bases from J, with 5 bases in between. Regarding the study as a whole: Relatively rare in peripheral blood, disease-linked clones were also CD8+. There was a TCR beta motif, made of several highly homologous variants, that appeared characteristic of ankylosing spondylitis blood. Enrichment of disease-linked clones was reportedly significant in matched ankylosing spondylitis synovial fluid.

Quantitative 5'-RACE with molecular barcodes generated TCR beta libraries. TCRdb analysed the 5' RACE reads with MiXCR anew, one entry per CDR3 protein. The sample carries about 25,000 distinct CDR3 sequences, around 2.5% recorded once. The sample holds many counts of this clonotype. Antigen specificity is unknown. The sequencing input was blood, either unsorted or a sorted T cell fraction (not recorded which). J is TRBJ2-1 and V is TRBV9; no definite D call. The TCR comes from a female donor with ankylosing spondylitis or in good health (not recorded which). CDR3 bases: TGTGCCAGCAGCCCTAGCAATGAGCAGTTCTTC. This codes for CASSPSNEQFF. The full variable domain, rest sourced from reference TRBV9 and TRBJ2-1, is DSGVTQTPKHLITATGQRVTLRCSPRSGDLSVYWYQQSLDQGLQFLIQYYNGEERAKGNILERFSAQQFPDLHSELNLSSLELGDSALYFCASSPSNEQFFGPGTRLTVL.